This passage covers 5 T cell receptor beta chains from one sample sequenced in a study of cytomegalovirus exposure and HLA in healthy donors (dated by TCRdb to about 2017). Libraries were made using the immunoSEQ multiplex PCR assay. A mixture of 60 forward primers for TCR Vbeta segments and 13 reverse primers for TCR Jbeta segments was used in the multiplex PCR. The immuneACCESS repertoire file appears here via TCRdb, limited to in-frame rearrangements. These files lack a portion of the clones; in checked studies, under half of the deficit traces to unresolved V genes, and the cause of the others is not known. This sample comprises about 120,000 clones, around 74% of them detected only once. Roughly 30% of the sample lies in the top ten. Sequencing used PBMCs. The receptors shown here come from a man in his fifties or sixties in good health and CMV-seropositive.

The chain has TRBV7-2 and TRBJ1-1, with TRBD1 matching 7 bases. Germline V gene data show CDR1 as SGHTA and CDR2 as FQGNSA. The CDR3 contains 13 residues. With V trimmed by 5 bases and J by 8 bases, 8 bases remained unmatched. Here the CDR3 DNA reads TGTGCCAGCAGCCCTAGAGACAGGGCCGAAGCTTTCTTT. Its translation: CASSPRDRAEAFF.

This chain connects TRBV18 to TRBJ1-1; D not certain. The CDR3 spans 13 residues. V was shortened by 3 bases and J by 0 bases, with 5 bases between the two germline ends. Germline V gene lookup returns CDR1 KGHSH and CDR2 LQKENI. Written as DNA, the CDR3 is TGTGCCAGCTCACCGAGGGTGAACACTGAAGCTTTCTTT. Amino acids: CASSPRVNTEAFF.

The chain is built from TRBV30 and TRBJ1-5; maybe TRBD1 (5 bases). Germline V gives CDR1 GTSNPN, CDR2 SVGIG (reference sequence). The CDR3 contains 14 residues. Trimming pared 2 bases from V and 0 bases from J, leaving 8 bases between. The DNA of the CDR3 is TGTGCCTGGAGTTGGACATATAGCAATCAGCCCCAGCATTTT. Translating it yields CAWSWTYSNQPQHF.

The J gene is TRBJ2-3, the V gene TRBV5-1, with TRBD1 as a possible D gene (5 bases). Germline V gene lookup returns CDR1 SGHRS and CDR2 YFSETQ. The CDR3 loop spans 15 amino acids. V was trimmed by 0 bases and J by 4 bases, leaving 12 bases between them. The CDR3 DNA sequence: TGCGCCAGCAGCTTGGCCCTAGGGGTATCAGATACGCAGTATTTT. Amino acid sequence: CASSLALGVSDTQYF.

This chain links TRBV11-3 with TRBJ2-7; D is possibly TRBD2 (5 bases). The CDR3 extends over 18 amino acids. CDR1 is SGHNT, CDR2 YENEEA, per germline. Between the trimmed V and J ends, which lost 5 bases and 2 bases, there was a span of 25 bases. DNA for the CDR3: TGTGCCAGCAGCCTGGCCCTTTGTTGGGGAGTCAAACCCTACGAGCAGTACTTC. Amino acid sequence: CASSLALCWGVKPYEQYF.